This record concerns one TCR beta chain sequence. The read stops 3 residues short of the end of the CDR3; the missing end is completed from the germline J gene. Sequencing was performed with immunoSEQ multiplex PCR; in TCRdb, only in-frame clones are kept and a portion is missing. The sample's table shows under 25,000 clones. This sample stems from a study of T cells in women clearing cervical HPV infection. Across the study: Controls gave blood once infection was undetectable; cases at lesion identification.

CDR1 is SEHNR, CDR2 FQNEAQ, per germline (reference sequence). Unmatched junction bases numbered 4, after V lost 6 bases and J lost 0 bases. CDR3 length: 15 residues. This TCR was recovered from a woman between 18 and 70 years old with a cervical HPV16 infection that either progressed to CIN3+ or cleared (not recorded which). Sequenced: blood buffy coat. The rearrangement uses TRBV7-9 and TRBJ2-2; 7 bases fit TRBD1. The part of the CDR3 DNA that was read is TGTGCCAGCAGGCCAGGACAGGCGAACACCGGGGAG. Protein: CASRPGQANTGE. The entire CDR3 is CASRPGQANTGELFF.